Listed here are 12 T cell receptor beta chains from one sample, sequenced in a study of CD8+CD57+ T cells in acquired aplastic anemia. CDR3 and TCR beta VDJ profiling relied on a genomic DNA template. In TCRdb, the reads were re-called with MiXCR into one record per CDR3 protein. The top ten hold more than 3.5% of the sample, which has approximately 380,000 distinct CDR3 sequences, 55% to 70% seen once. The sequenced material came from sorted CD4+, CD8+, or CD8+CD57+ T cells (not recorded which) from PBMCs. These TCRs come from a human donor in good health, serving as a control.

V gene TRBV5-1 combines with J gene TRBJ2-6; no clear D. Germline-derived CDR1 and CDR2 are SGHRS and YFSETQ. CDR3 length: 15 residues. The V and J ends lost 4 bases and 0 bases respectively, with 8 bases between them. This CDR3 reads CASSDDTSGANVLTF. The CDR3 DNA sequence: TGCGCCAGCAGCGATGACACCTCTGGGGCCAACGTCCTGACTTTC.

This clonotype occurred many times. V usage is TRBV4-1 and J usage is TRBJ1-4; D remains unclear. The CDR3 consists of 14 residues. V lost 3 bases, J lost 0 bases, and 5 bases lay in between. Germline lookup yields CDR1 MGHRA and CDR2 YSYEKL. The CDR3 nucleotides read TGCGCCAGCAGCCAGCAGACAACTAATGAAAAACTGTTTTTT. It is translated as CASSQQTTNEKLFF.

V usage is TRBV7-2 and J usage is TRBJ1-5; D is unresolved. The CDR3 has 15 residues. CDR1 is SGHTA and CDR2 is FQGNSA in the germline V gene. Trimming took off 5 bases at V and 4 bases at J, with 15 bases between the two ends. The CDR3: CASSTVVAPNQPQHF. CDR3 DNA: TGTGCCAGCAGCACGGTGGTGGCCCCAAATCAGCCCCAGCATTTT.

This rearrangement joins TRBV10-3 to TRBJ1-3, with D tentatively TRBD1 (5 bases). V gave up 6 bases and J gave up 7 bases, with 16 bases separating them. CDR3 size: 14 residues. Germline CDR1 is ENHRY and CDR2 is SYGVKD. DNA of the CDR3: TGTGCCATCAGCTTCTCAGGGCCAGGCAACACCATATATTTT. Amino acid sequence: CAISFSGPGNTIYF.

The V and J genes are TRBV7-2 and TRBJ2-7; D gene ambiguous. Germline V gives CDR1 SGHTA, CDR2 FQGNSA. The V end lost 6 bases, the J end lost 1 base, and 10 bases lay between the germline ends. The CDR3 is made up of 13 amino acids. The DNA for the CDR3 is TGTGCCAGCAGACAAGACATTTCCTACGAGCAGTACTTC. Protein product: CASRQDISYEQYF.

The chain recombines TRBV5-8 with TRBJ1-2, with no clear D. This CDR3 is 15 amino acids long. From germline, CDR1 is SGHTS and CDR2 YDEGEE. Trimming shortened V by 5 bases and J by 2 bases, and 16 bases separated the two germline ends. CDR3 loop: CASRPTLGNNYGYTF. In nucleotides, the CDR3 is TGTGCCAGCAGACCCACCCTAGGGAACAACTATGGCTACACCTTC.

V usage is TRBV10-3 and J usage is TRBJ1-1; 12 bases align to TRBD1. This CDR3 has 17 residues. Trimming took 10 bases from V and 11 from J; bases not matched to a gene: 23. Germline V gene lookup returns CDR1 ENHRY and CDR2 SYGVKD. The CDR3 region is CASIRGGTGGGNRLAFF. Here the CDR3 DNA reads TGTGCCAGCATCAGGGGCGGGACAGGGGGCGGTAATAGGCTGGCTTTCTTT.

The count of this clonotype is one. V and J are TRBV9 and TRBJ2-5, with D perhaps matching TRBD1 (5 bases). The germline gives CDR1 SGDLS, CDR2 YYNGEE. This CDR3 is built from 13 residues. V was pared by 4 bases and J by 4 bases, with 11 bases between. The CDR3 here is CASSPPTGETQYF. The CDR3 region has the DNA TGTGCCAGCAGCCCCCCCACAGGAGAGACCCAGTACTTC.

Notes on this clonotype: A junction boundary mismatches the germline segment, possibly from a read error. The V and J genes are TRBV19 and TRBJ2-7, with no clear D. The CDR3 extends over 15 amino acids. Germline V gives CDR1 LNHDA, CDR2 SQIVND (reference sequence). CDR3 region: CASTQEEIGSYKPNF. CDR3 nucleotides: TGTGCCAGTACCCAAGAGGAGATTGGCTCTTACAAGCCCAACTTC.

In nucleotides, the CDR3 is TGTGCCAGCAGCCCATCGAGTCTGGGTGAGCAGTTCTTC. This encodes CASSPSSLGEQFF. The chain is built from TRBV7-8 and TRBJ2-1; D gene unclear. Trimming removed 5 bases from V and 9 bases from J, with 14 bases in between. The CDR3 is 13 residues long. Looked up from germline, CDR1 is SGHVS and CDR2 is FQNEAQ. The full variable domain, its missing parts supplied by reference TRBV7-8 and TRBJ2-1, is GAGVSQSPRYKVAKRGQDVALRCDPISGHVSLFWYQQALGQGPEFLTYFQNEAQLDKSGLPSDRFFAERPEGSVSTLKIQRTQQEDSAVYLCASSPSSLGEQFFGPGTRLTVL.

The chain couples TRBV20-1 to TRBJ1-5; D gene ambiguous. Trimming removed 5 bases from V and 0 bases from J, with 20 bases in between. Germline V gene data show CDR1 as DFQATT and CDR2 as SNEGSKA (reference sequence). This CDR3 has 17 residues. The CDR3: CSASPEEGHDSNQPQHF. Here the CDR3 DNA reads TGCAGTGCTTCACCGGAGGAGGGCCATGATAGCAATCAGCCCCAGCATTTT.

In the case of this clonotype: Since no conserved phenylalanine or tryptophan closes the CDR3, a read error is the likely cause. V is TRBV15 and J is TRBJ1-6, with D hard to call. This CDR3 comprises 17 residues. The germline V and J ends were trimmed by 1 base and 0 bases, with 10 bases remaining between them. Germline-derived CDR1 and CDR2 are LNHNV and YYDKDF (reference sequence). CDR3 coding DNA: TGTGCCACCAGCAGAGGAGACGTTAGCTCCTATAATTCACCCCTCCACCTT. It translates to CATSRGDVSSYNSPLHL.